Below are 23 T cell receptor beta chains sequenced from a single sample in a study of blood T cell repertoires in COVID-19. The data were produced by immunoSEQ multiplex PCR, yet TCRdb's version contains in-frame clones alone and is incomplete. The sample holds under 400,000 clones; around 87% are singletons and the top ten take roughly a tenth. Material: peripheral blood. These receptors all stem from a woman in her 30s with COVID-19, enrolled during active disease.

CDR3 region: CASSVTTGELFF. CDR3 bases: TGTGCCAGCAGTGTTACAACCGGGGAGCTGTTTTTT. The chain couples TRBV6-2 or TRBV6-3 to TRBJ2-2; no reliable D call. Germline V gene lookup returns CDR1 MNHEY and CDR2 SVGEGT. The germline V and J ends were trimmed by 5 bases and 5 bases, with 6 bases remaining between them. The CDR3 runs to 12 residues.

V and J are TRBV10-1 and TRBJ2-1, with D possibly being TRBD1 (6 bases). Trimming left V 4 bases short and J 7 bases short, with 14 bases between. CDR1 is WNHNN, CDR2 SYGVQD, per germline (reference sequence). This CDR3 comprises 14 residues. CDR3 DNA sequence: TGCGCCAGCAGTGTTCCCGACAGGATAAATGAGCAGTTCTTC. Amino acids: CASSVPDRINEQFF.

The V call is TRBV6-5, the J call TRBJ2-7; D is ambiguous. Germline assignment: CDR1 MNHEY and CDR2 SVGAGI. The CDR3 is made up of 15 amino acids. V dropped 4 bases and J dropped 2 bases, with 15 bases sitting between them. CDR3 sequence reads: CASSSYSSPTYEQYF. The CDR3 DNA sequence: TGTGCCAGCAGTTCCTACAGCAGCCCTACCTACGAGCAGTACTTC.

The genes are TRBV5-5 and TRBJ2-7, with TRBD2 matching 7 bases. Looked up from germline, CDR1 is SGHKS and CDR2 is YYEKEE (reference sequence). CDR3 length equals 14 residues. V shed 4 bases, J shed 2 bases, and the junction held 6 bases outside the gene matches. The CDR3 is CASSLYGTTYEQYF. CDR3 sequence (DNA): TGTGCCAGCAGCCTTTATGGGACTACCTACGAGCAGTACTTC.

In its sample, this clone was seen a few times. The chain recombines TRBV6-5 with TRBJ1-5; D gene uncertain. The V end was cut by 6 bases, the J end by 8 bases, with 11 bases between. The CDR3 runs to 12 residues. Germline lookup yields CDR1 MNHEY and CDR2 SVGAGI. CDR3 in DNA: TGTGCCAGCAGCCCGTTGGGAGAGCCCCAGCATTTT. Its protein product is CASSPLGEPQHF.

The genes are TRBV11-2 and TRBJ1-2; D ambiguous. Trimming shortened V by 3 bases and J by 8 bases, and 19 bases separated the two germline ends. The CDR3 runs 15 residues. Germline V gene sequence: CDR1 SGHAT, CDR2 FQNNGV. This CDR3 is CASSFQLEGKGGYTF. CDR3 bases: TGTGCCAGCAGCTTCCAATTGGAGGGAAAGGGCGGCTACACCTTC.

The chain is built from TRBV5-5 and TRBJ2-7; weak D call: TRBD1 (6 bases). V was trimmed by 3 bases and J by 2 bases, leaving 12 bases between them. The CDR3 spans 14 residues. Germline CDR1 SGHKS, CDR2 YYEKEE (reference sequence). The CDR3 loop is CASSWGGQTYEQYF. The CDR3 DNA follows: TGTGCCAGCAGCTGGGGCGGACAGACCTACGAGCAGTACTTC.

This clone was seen only once. J is TRBJ2-5 and V is TRBV30; no firm D call. The CDR3 length is 14 residues. Germline V gives CDR1 GTSNPN, CDR2 SVGIG (reference sequence). Trimming removed 0 bases from V and 7 bases from J, with 15 bases in between. CDR3 amino acids: CAWSVLGHRVTQYF. The CDR3 DNA sequence: TGTGCCTGGAGTGTGCTAGGTCATCGCGTGACCCAGTACTTC.

For this clone: This same CDR3 is encoded by further DNA sequences in the sample. V usage is TRBV9 and J usage is TRBJ1-3; 9 nucleotides match TRBD1. V shed 2 bases, J shed 1 base, and the junction held 1 base outside the gene matches. From germline, CDR1 is SGDLS and CDR2 YYNGEE. The CDR3 runs to 15 residues. The CDR3 is CASSVGTGSGNTIYF. For the CDR3, the DNA is TGTGCCAGCAGCGTCGGGACAGGGTCTGGAAACACCATATATTTT.

The chain combines TRBV27 with TRBJ1-5, with 8 nucleotides matching TRBD1. The CDR3 has 15 amino acids. The germline CDR1 and CDR2 sequences are MNHEY and SMNVEV (reference sequence). V lost 2 bases, J lost 3 bases, and 3 bases stayed unmatched. The CDR3 protein is CASSLGRGPNQPQHF. In DNA form, the CDR3 reads TGTGCCAGCAGTTTAGGCAGGGGGCCCAATCAGCCCCAGCATTTT.

This clone appeared once. The rearrangement joins TRBV14 to TRBJ2-1, with 11 bases that match TRBD2. The CDR3 spans 15 residues. CDR1 and CDR2 from the germline V gene are SGHDN and FVKESK. V shed 4 bases and J 10 bases; nucleotides not matched to a gene: 9. The CDR3 here is CASSRDALAGVEQFF. The CDR3, as DNA: TGTGCCAGCAGCCGAGATGCACTAGCGGGAGTCGAGCAGTTCTTC. The complete variable domain, with remaining parts taken from reference TRBV14 and TRBJ2-1, reads EAGVTQFPSHSVIEKGQTVTLRCDPISGHDNLYWYRRVMGKEIKFLLHFVKESKQDESGMPNNRFLAERTGGTYSTLKVQPAELEDSGVYFCASSRDALAGVEQFFGPGTRLTVL.

This chain uses TRBV5-4 with TRBJ2-7; the match to TRBD2 covers 13 bases. The CDR3 runs to 16 residues. The V gene's germline CDR1 is SGHNT and CDR2 YYREEE (reference sequence). Trimming removed 3 bases from V and 3 bases from J; junction bases left unmatched: 6. The CDR3 sequence: CASSWPGTSGIYEQYF. CDR3 coding DNA: TGTGCCAGCAGCTGGCCCGGGACTAGCGGGATCTACGAGCAGTACTTC.

The rearrangement links TRBV6-5 to TRBJ2-3; 7 bases line up with TRBD2. V trimming: 6 bases; J trimming: 2 bases; junction bases outside the gene matches: 2. From germline, CDR1 is MNHEY and CDR2 SVGAGI. There are 13 residues in the CDR3. The CDR3 sequence is CASRRELTDTQYF. CDR3 sequence (DNA): TGTGCCAGCAGGCGGGAGCTCACAGATACGCAGTATTTT.

V and J are TRBV27 and TRBJ2-4; D perhaps matches TRBD2 (6 bases). The CDR3 is 14 amino acids. Trimming took off 5 bases at V and 6 bases at J, with 14 bases between the two ends. Germline V gene lookup returns CDR1 MNHEY and CDR2 SMNVEV (reference sequence). CDR3 residues: CASSPGDFGNIQYF. For the CDR3, the DNA is TGTGCCAGCAGTCCGGGGGATTTTGGAAACATTCAGTACTTC.

The rearrangement joins TRBV11-2 to TRBJ2-5, with D possibly being TRBD1 (5 bases). This CDR3 has 14 residues. Germline V gives CDR1 SGHAT, CDR2 FQNNGV. The germline V and J ends were trimmed by 3 bases and 3 bases, with 11 bases remaining between them. The CDR3 reads CASSLLSREETQYF. CDR3 DNA sequence: TGTGCCAGCAGCTTGCTGAGCAGGGAAGAGACCCAGTACTTC.

The chain has TRBV6-5 and TRBJ2-1; 9 bases match TRBD2. After removal of 3 bases from V and 10 bases from J, the junction contained 7 bases not matched to a gene. Germline CDR1 and CDR2: MNHEY and SVGAGI. The CDR3 extends over 14 amino acids. CDR3 region: CASSYGGRVREQFF. CDR3 in DNA: TGTGCCAGCAGTTATGGCGGGAGGGTCCGGGAGCAGTTCTTC.

With respect to this clone: A read error may produce the germline difference seen at one junction end. This chain connects TRBV29-1 to TRBJ2-3; the D gene is possibly TRBD2 (6 bases). The germline V gene has CDR1 SQVTM and CDR2 ANQGSEA. The CDR3 extends over 14 amino acids. The CDR3 DNA reads as TGCAGCGTTCAAGAGTCAATGGGGGGTAATACGCAGTATTTT. Amino acid sequence: CSVQESMGGNTQYF.

The CDR3 bases are TGTGCCACTTTTGTGGACAGGGGGGGCAATGAGCAGTTCTTC. It translates to CATFVDRGGNEQFF. V and J are TRBV6-5 and TRBJ2-1; 10 bases match TRBD1. CDR1 MNHEY and CDR2 SVGAGI come from the germline V gene. This CDR3 spans 14 amino acids. Germline trimming cut 10 bases from V and 6 bases from J; bases unmatched to any gene: 9.

The chain has TRBV27 and TRBJ1-2; D is perhaps TRBD1 (6 bases). Germline CDR1 is MNHEY and CDR2 is SMNVEV (reference sequence). The length of the CDR3 is 14 residues. The germline V and J ends were trimmed by 6 bases and 4 bases, with 15 bases remaining between them. In DNA, the CDR3 is TGTGCCAGCAGACCAGACAGGTGGGGCTATGGCTACACCTTC. Amino acids: CASRPDRWGYGYTF.

This chain joins TRBV5-1 and TRBJ1-2; D may be TRBD1 (6 bases). Trimming cost V 0 bases and J 4 bases, with 10 bases left between them. This CDR3 comprises 14 residues. The V gene's germline CDR1 is SGHRS and CDR2 YFSETQ. The CDR3 nucleotides read TGCGCCAGCAGCTTGGATGGGGGGGCCTATGGCTACACCTTC. Protein product: CASSLDGGAYGYTF.

The rearrangement joins TRBV5-1 to TRBJ2-1; the match to TRBD2 covers 7 bases. J gave up 6 bases and V 2 bases, and 5 bases lay outside the gene matches. The CDR3 has 14 amino acids. Germline values: CDR1 SGHRS, CDR2 YFSETQ. The CDR3 protein is CASSLILAVNEQFF. The CDR3 DNA sequence: TGCGCCAGCAGCTTAATTCTAGCGGTCAATGAGCAGTTCTTC.

The genes are TRBV6-1 and TRBJ2-6; D gene unclear. This CDR3 is built from 15 residues. Germline assignment: CDR1 MNHNS and CDR2 SASEGT. V was shortened by 4 bases and J by 0 bases, with 7 bases between the two germline ends. The CDR3 here is CASSGSSSGANVLTF. Written as DNA, the CDR3 is TGTGCCAGCAGTGGGTCGAGCTCTGGGGCCAACGTCCTGACTTTC.

The V gene is TRBV12-3 or TRBV12-4, the J gene TRBJ1-5; D is uncertain. The CDR3 sequence is 12 residues long. Trimming cost V 4 bases and J 6 bases, with 7 bases left between them. CDR3 region: CASSSGVQPQHF. The DNA for the CDR3 is TGTGCCAGCAGTTCCGGGGTTCAGCCCCAGCATTTT.